This T cell receptor beta chain appears in the sequencing data of a study of blood T cell repertoires in COVID-19. Study overall: Acute and convalescent COVID-19 specimens originated in the United States, Italy and Spain.

Recruitment covered about two dozen US areas and drew participants whose ages spanned roughly 18 to 90 years. Membership in each cohort depended on participant-reported clinical history. The V segment lost 7 bases and the J segment 3 bases; nucleotides outside the gene matches: 8. Germline CDR1 is MNHEY and CDR2 is SVGAGI. There are 15 residues in the CDR3. Source study methods: Cell counts per sample came from amplifying reference gene primers. Data came from immunoSEQ multiplex PCR; TCRdb stores just in-frame clones and leaves some out. The D gene and trimming were derived from the DNA, and the V and J assignments and clone size from that table. The sample has 240,000 or so clones; around 88% are singletons.

The V gene is TRBV6-5, the J gene TRBJ2-7; 11 nucleotides agree with TRBD1. Sequencing was carried out using PBMCs or T cells enriched from blood (not recorded which). The TCR comes from a man in his forties who had recovered from COVID-19. The CDR3 coding sequence is TGTGCCAGCATGGAAGGACAGGGGGCTTTCTACGAGCAGTACTTC. This encodes CASMEGQGAFYEQYF.